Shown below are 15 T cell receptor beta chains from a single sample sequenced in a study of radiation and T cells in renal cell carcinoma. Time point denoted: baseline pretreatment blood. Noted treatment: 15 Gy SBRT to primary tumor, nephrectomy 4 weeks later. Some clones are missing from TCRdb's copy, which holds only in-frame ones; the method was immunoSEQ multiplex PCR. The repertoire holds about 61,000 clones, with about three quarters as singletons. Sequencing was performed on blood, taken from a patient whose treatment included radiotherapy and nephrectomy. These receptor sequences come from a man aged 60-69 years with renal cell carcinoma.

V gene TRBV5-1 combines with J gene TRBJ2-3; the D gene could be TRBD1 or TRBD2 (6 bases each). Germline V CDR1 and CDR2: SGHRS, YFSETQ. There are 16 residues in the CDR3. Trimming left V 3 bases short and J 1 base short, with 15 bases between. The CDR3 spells CASSSALGGGTDTQYF. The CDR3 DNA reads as TGCGCCAGCAGCTCCGCTTTGGGGGGCGGCACAGATACGCAGTATTTT.

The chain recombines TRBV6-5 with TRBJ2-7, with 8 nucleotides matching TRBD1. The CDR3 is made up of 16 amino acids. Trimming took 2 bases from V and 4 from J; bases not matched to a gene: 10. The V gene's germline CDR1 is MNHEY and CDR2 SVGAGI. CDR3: CASSYPPGRGRYEQYF. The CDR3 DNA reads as TGTGCCAGCAGTTACCCCCCCGGCAGGGGGCGATACGAGCAGTACTTC.

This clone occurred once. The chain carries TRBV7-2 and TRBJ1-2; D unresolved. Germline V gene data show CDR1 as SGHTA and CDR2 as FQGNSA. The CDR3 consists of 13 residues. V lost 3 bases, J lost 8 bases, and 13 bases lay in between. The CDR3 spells CASSFRALGGYTF. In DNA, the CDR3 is TGTGCCAGCAGCTTCCGAGCCCTGGGGGGCTACACCTTC.

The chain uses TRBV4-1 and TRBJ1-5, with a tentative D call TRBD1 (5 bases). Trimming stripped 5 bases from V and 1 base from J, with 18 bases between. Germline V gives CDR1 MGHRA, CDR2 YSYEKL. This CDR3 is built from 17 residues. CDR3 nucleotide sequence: TGCGCCAGCAGCATTGACCCCGGGACTCCGAGCAATCAGCCCCAGCATTTT. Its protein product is CASSIDPGTPSNQPQHF.

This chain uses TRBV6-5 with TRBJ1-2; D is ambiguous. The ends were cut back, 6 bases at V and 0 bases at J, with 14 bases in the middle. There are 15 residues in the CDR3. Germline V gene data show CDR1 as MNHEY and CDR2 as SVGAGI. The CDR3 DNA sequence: TGTGCCAGCAGCGCAAGCGGGAACGCTAACTATGGCTACACCTTC. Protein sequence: CASSASGNANYGYTF.

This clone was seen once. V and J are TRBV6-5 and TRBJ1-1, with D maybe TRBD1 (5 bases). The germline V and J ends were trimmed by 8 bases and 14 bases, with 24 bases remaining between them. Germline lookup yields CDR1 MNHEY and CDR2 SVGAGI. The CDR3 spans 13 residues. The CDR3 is CASGAGGGQGDFF. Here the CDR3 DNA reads TGTGCCAGCGGCGCCGGCGGTGGGCAGGGCGACTTCTTT.

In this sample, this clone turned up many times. CDR3 protein: CASSLFMADITTGELFF. The DNA for the CDR3 is TGTGCCAGCAGTTTATTCATGGCTGACATCACCACCGGGGAGCTGTTTTTT. The chain uses TRBV27 and TRBJ2-2; D is unclear. The germline gives CDR1 MNHEY, CDR2 SMNVEV (reference sequence). V was shortened by 1 base and J by 4 bases, with 16 bases between the two germline ends. This CDR3 spans 17 amino acids.

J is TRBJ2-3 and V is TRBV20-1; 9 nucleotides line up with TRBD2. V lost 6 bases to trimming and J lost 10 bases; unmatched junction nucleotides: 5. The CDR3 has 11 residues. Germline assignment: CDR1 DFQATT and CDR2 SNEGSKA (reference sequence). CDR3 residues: CSATPSGAQYF. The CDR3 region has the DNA TGCAGTGCAACCCCTAGCGGGGCGCAGTATTTT.

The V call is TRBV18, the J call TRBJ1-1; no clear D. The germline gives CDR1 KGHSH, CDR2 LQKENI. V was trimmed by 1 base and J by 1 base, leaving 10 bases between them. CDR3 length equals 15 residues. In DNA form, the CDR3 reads TGTGCCAGCTCACCACGGCGAACAGAGAACACTGAAGCTTTCTTT. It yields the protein CASSPRRTENTEAFF.

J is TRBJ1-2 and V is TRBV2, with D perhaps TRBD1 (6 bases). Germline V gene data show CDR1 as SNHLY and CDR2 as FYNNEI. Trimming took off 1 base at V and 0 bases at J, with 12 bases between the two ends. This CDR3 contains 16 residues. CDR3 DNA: TGTGCCAGCAGTGAAGGGTTAGGGGGAGCTAACTATGGCTACACCTTC. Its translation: CASSEGLGGANYGYTF.

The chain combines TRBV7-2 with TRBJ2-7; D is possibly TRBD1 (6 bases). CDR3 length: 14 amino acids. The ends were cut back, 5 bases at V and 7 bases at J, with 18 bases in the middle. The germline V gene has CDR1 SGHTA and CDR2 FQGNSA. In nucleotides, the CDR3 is TGTGCCAGCAGCCTACAGGGCGCTACGATGGAGCAGTACTTC. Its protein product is CASSLQGATMEQYF.

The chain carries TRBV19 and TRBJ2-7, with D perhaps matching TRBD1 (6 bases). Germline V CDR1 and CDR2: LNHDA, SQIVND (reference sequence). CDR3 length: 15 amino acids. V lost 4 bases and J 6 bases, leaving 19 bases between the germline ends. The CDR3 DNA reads TGTGCCAGTAGTACGAAGACAGGATTGGGCAGCGAGCAGTACTTC. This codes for CASSTKTGLGSEQYF.

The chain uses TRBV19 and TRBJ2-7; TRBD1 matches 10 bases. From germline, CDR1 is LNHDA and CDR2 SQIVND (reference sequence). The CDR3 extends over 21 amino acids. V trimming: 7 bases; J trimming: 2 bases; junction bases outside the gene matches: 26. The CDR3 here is CASNTCLFWGQGTPGAYEQYV. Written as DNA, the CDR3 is TGTGCCAGTAACACTTGTCTTTTCTGGGGACAGGGGACGCCAGGCGCCTACGAGCAGTACGTC.

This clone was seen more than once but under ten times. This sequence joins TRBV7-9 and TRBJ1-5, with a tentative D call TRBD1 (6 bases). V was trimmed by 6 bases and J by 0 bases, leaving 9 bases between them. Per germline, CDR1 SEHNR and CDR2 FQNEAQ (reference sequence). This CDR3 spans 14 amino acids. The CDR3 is CASSPGVSNQPQHF. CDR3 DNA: TGTGCCAGCAGTCCAGGGGTTAGCAATCAGCCCCAGCATTTT.

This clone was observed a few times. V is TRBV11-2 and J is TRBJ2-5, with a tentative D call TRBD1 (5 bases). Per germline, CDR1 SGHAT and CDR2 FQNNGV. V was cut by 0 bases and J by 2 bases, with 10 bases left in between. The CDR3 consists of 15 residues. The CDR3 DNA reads TGTGCCAGCAGCTTAGATATTGCAGGGCAAGAGACCCAGTACTTC. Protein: CASSLDIAGQETQYF.